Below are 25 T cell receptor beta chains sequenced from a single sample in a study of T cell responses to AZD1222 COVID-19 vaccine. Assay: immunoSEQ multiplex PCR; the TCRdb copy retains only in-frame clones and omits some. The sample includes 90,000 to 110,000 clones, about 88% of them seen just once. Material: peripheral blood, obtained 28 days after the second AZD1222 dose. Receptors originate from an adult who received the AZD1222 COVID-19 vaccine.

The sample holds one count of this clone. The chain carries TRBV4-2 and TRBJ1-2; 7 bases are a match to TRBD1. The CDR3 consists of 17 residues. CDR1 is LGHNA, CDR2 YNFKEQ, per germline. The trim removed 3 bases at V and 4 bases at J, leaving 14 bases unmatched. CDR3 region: CASSQFLGDRLFYGYTF. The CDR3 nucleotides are TGTGCCAGCAGCCAGTTTTTGGGGGACAGACTCTTCTATGGCTACACCTTC.

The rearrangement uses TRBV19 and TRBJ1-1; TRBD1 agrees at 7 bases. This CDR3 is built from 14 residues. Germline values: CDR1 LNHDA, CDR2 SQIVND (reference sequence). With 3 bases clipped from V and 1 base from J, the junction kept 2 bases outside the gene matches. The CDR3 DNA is TGTGCCAGTAGTATGGCAGGGGGGAACACTGAAGCTTTCTTT. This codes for CASSMAGGNTEAFF.

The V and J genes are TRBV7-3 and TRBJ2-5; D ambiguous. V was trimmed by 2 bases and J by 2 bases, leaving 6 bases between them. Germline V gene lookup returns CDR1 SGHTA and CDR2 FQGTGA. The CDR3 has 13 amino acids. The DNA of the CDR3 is TGTGCCAGCAGCTTACAACAGCAAGAGACCCAGTACTTC. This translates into CASSLQQQETQYF.

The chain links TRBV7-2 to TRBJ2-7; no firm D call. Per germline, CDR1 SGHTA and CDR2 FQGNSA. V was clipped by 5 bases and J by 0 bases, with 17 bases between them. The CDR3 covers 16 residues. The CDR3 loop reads CASSLPAGSASYEQYF. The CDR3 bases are TGTGCCAGCAGCCTTCCGGCCGGGTCGGCCTCCTACGAGCAGTACTTC.

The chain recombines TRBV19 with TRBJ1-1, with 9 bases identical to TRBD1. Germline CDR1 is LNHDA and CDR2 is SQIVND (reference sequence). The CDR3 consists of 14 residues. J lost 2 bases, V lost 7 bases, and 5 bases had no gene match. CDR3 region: CASNAQGANTEAFF. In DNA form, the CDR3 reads TGTGCCAGTAACGCACAGGGGGCCAACACTGAAGCTTTCTTT. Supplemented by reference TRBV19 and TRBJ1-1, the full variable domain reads DGGITQSPKYLFRKEGQNVTLSCEQNLNHDAMYWYRQDPGQGLRLIYYSQIVNDFQKGDIAEGYSVSREKKESFPLTVTSAQKNPTAFYLCASNAQGANTEAFFGQGTRLTVV.

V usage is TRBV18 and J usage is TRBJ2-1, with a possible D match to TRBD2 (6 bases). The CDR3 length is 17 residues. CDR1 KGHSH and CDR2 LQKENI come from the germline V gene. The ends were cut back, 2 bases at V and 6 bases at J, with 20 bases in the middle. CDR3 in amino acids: CASSPEVRIADGNEQFF. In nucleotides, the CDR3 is TGTGCCAGCTCACCAGAGGTTCGAATAGCGGACGGCAATGAGCAGTTCTTC.

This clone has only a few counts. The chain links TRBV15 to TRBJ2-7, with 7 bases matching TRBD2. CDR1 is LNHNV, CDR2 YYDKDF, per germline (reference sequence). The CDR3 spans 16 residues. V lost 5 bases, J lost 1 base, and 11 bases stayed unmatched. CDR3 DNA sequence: TGTGCCACCAGCCCCGAGGGAGCGGGAAAATCCTACGAGCAGTACTTC. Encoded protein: CATSPEGAGKSYEQYF.

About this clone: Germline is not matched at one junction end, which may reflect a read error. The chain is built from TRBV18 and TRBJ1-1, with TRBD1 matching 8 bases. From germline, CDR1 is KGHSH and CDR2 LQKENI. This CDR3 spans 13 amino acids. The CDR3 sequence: CASSPQGGTEAFF. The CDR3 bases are TGTGCCAGCTCCCCACAGGGGGGCACTGAAGCTTTCTTT.

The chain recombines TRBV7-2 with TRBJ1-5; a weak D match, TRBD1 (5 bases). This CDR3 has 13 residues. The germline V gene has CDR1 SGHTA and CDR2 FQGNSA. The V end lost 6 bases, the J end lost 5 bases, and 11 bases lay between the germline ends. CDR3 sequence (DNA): TGTGCCAGCAGTCAGGGTAGGGATCAGCCCCAGCATTTT. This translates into CASSQGRDQPQHF.

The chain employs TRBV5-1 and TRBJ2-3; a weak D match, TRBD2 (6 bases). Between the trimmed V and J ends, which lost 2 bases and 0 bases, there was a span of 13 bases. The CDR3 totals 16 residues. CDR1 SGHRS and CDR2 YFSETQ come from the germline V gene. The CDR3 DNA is TGCGCCAGCAGCTTAGGGACTTCACTTAGCACAGATACGCAGTATTTT. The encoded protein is CASSLGTSLSTDTQYF.

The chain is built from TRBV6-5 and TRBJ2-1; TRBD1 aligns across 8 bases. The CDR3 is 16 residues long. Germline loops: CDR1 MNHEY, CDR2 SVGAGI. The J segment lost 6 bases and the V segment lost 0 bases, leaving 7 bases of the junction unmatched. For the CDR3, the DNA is TGTGCCAGCAGTTACTCGCGGCAGGGGGCGTTCAATGAGCAGTTCTTC. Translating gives CASSYSRQGAFNEQFF.

CDR3 sequence: CASSSMTGPYGYTF. DNA of the CDR3: TGTGCCAGCAGCTCAATGACAGGACCCTATGGCTACACCTTC. This chain connects TRBV11-2 to TRBJ1-2; possible D gene TRBD1, 6 bases. The germline gives CDR1 SGHAT, CDR2 FQNNGV. This CDR3 is 14 amino acids long. Trimming stripped 4 bases from V and 4 bases from J, with 13 bases between.

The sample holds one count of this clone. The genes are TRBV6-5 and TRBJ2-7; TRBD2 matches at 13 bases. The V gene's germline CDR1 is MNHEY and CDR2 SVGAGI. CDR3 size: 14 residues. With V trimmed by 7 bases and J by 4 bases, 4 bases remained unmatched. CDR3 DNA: TGTGCCAGCACCGGGACTAGCGGGATGTACGAGCAGTACTTC. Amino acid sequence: CASTGTSGMYEQYF.

The CDR3 DNA sequence: TGCAGTGCTAGTCCCGGGACAGGGTTCGAGCAGTACTTC. This codes for CSASPGTGFEQYF. The chain carries TRBV20-1 and TRBJ2-7; 9 bases fit TRBD1. CDR3 length: 13 residues. Germline V gene data show CDR1 as DFQATT and CDR2 as SNEGSKA (reference sequence). V gave up 3 bases and J gave up 6 bases; unmatched junction bases: 6.

For the CDR3, the DNA is TGTGCCTGGAGTGCCCGATTTAGCCGGGACAGGGGGATGAACACTGAAGCTTTCTTT. This gives the protein CAWSARFSRDRGMNTEAFF. The chain carries TRBV30 and TRBJ1-1; 11 bases map to TRBD1. The V and J ends lost 1 base and 0 bases, in that order; junction bases with no gene match: 13. This CDR3 has 19 residues. In germline, CDR1 is GTSNPN, CDR2 SVGIG (reference sequence). Full variable domain (remainder filled in from reference TRBV30 and TRBJ1-1): SQTIHQWPATLVQPVGSPLSLECTVEGTSNPNLYWYRQAAGRGLQLLFYSVGIGQISSEVPQNLSASRPQDRQFILSSKKLLLSDSGFYLCAWSARFSRDRGMNTEAFFGQGTRLTVV.

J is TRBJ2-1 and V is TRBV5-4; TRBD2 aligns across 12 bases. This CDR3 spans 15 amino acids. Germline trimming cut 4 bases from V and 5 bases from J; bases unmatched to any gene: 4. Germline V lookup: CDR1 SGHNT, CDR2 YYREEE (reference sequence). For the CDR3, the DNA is TGTGCCAGCAGCCGACTAGCGGGAGTGGACAATGAGCAGTTCTTC. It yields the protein CASSRLAGVDNEQFF.

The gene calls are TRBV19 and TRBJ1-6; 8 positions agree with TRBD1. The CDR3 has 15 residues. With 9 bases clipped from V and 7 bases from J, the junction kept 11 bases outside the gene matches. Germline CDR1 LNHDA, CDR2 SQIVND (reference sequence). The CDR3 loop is CASTTDRAGNSPLHF. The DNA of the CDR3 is TGTGCCAGCACTACGGACAGGGCCGGAAATTCACCCCTCCACTTT.

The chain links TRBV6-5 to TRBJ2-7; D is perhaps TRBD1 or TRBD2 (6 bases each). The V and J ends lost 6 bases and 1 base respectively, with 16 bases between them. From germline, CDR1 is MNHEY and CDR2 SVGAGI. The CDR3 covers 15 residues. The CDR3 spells CASRDYRAGSYEQYF. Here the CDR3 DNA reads TGTGCCAGCAGAGACTACAGGGCGGGGTCCTACGAGCAGTACTTC.

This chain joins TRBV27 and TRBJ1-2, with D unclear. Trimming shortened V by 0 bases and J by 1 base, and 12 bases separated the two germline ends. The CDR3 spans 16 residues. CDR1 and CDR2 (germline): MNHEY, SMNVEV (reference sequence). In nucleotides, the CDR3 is TGTGCCAGCAGTTTATCGAGGGCAGCCCTTAACTATGGCTACACCTTC. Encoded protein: CASSLSRAALNYGYTF.

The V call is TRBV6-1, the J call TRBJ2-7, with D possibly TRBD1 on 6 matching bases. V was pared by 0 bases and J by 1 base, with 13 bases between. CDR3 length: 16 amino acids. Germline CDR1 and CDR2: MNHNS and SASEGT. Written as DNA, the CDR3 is TGTGCCAGCAGTGAAGCGCAGGCAGGGGAATCCTACGAGCAGTACTTC. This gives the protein CASSEAQAGESYEQYF.

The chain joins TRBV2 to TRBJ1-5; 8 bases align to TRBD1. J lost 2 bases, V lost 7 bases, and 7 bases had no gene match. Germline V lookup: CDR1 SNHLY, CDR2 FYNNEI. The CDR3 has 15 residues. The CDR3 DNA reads TGTGCCAGCACTTCAGGGGGCGCGGGCAATCAGCCCCAGCATTTT. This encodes CASTSGGAGNQPQHF.

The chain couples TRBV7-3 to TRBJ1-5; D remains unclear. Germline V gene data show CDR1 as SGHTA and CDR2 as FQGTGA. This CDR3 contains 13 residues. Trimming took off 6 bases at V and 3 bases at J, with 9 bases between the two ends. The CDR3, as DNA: TGTGCCAGCAGTCCTGACTACAATCAGCCCCAGCATTTT. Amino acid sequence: CASSPDYNQPQHF.

The chain's CDR3 is CAIRRHSNQPQHF. Here the CDR3 DNA reads TGTGCCATCAGGCGACACAGCAATCAGCCCCAGCATTTT. V is TRBV10-3 and J is TRBJ1-5; unclear D gene. This CDR3 region has 13 residues. Trimming removed 6 bases from V and 1 base from J, with 7 bases in between. Looked up from germline, CDR1 is ENHRY and CDR2 is SYGVKD.

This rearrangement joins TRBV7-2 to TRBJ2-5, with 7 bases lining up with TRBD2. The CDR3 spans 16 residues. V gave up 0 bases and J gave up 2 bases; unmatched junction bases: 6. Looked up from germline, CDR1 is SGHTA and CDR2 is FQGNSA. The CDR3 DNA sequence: TGTGCCAGCAGCTTAGCTTTGACTAGCAGACAAGAGACCCAGTACTTC. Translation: CASSLALTSRQETQYF.

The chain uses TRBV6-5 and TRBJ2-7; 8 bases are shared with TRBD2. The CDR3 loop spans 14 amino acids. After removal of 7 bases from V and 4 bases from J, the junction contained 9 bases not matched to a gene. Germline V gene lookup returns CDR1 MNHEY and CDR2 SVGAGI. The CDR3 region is CASTLGSGRYEQYF. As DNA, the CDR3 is TGTGCCAGCACCTTGGGGAGCGGGAGATACGAGCAGTACTTC.